This T cell receptor beta chain was recovered during a study of blood T cell repertoires in COVID-19. Looking at the study overall: T cells, B-cell-depleted T cells, or PBMCs supplied cDNA or gDNA.

TCRdb keeps only in-frame clones here, not all; method: immunoSEQ multiplex PCR. The sample holds about 300,000 clones, under 90% seen once. The receptor was derived from a woman under 40 with COVID-19, enrolled during active disease. Sequencing input: peripheral blood.

The CDR3 loop is CASSQDPGRYGYTF. CDR3 DNA: TGTGCCAGCAGCCAAGATCCAGGCAGATATGGCTACACCTTC. The chain links TRBV3-1 (or the pseudogene TRBV3-2) to TRBJ1-2; no clear D. The ends were cut back, 0 bases at V and 5 bases at J, with 10 bases in the middle. This CDR3 region has 14 residues. Germline V CDR1 and CDR2: LGHDT, YNNKEL (reference sequence).